This TCR beta chain was identified in a study of vaccination and CD4 T cells after COVID-19. Treatment reported: roughly 10-day PBMC culture with coronavirus spike peptide pools or control peptides (ViraFEST assay). One should note that the unexposed donor's CD4+ T cells were collected before the COVID-19 pandemic (2011-2018). Sequence data for DNA of cultured CD4+ T cells were generated by the Oncomine TCR Beta short-read assay. MiXCR, run by TCRdb on the PCR reads, gives a single entry per CDR3 protein. This sample has about 7,000 distinct CDR3 sequences; more than 30% occur once, and the top ten carry over 20%. This CDR3 has 15 amino acids. The ends were cut back, 6 bases at V and 3 bases at J, with 18 bases in the middle. Germline V gives CDR1 MNHNS, CDR2 SASEGT. This clonotype has more than one count but fewer than ten. Its specificity is unknown.

The TCR comes from a human donor in good health. This rearrangement joins TRBV6-1 to TRBJ2-7; tentatively, D is TRBD2 (6 bases). The sequenced sample consisted of CD4+ T cells from blood, cultured in vitro. The CDR3 region has the DNA TGTGCCAGCAGCCGTAGGAGGGGCCCCAACTACGAGCAGTACTTC. Its protein is CASSRRRGPNYEQYF.